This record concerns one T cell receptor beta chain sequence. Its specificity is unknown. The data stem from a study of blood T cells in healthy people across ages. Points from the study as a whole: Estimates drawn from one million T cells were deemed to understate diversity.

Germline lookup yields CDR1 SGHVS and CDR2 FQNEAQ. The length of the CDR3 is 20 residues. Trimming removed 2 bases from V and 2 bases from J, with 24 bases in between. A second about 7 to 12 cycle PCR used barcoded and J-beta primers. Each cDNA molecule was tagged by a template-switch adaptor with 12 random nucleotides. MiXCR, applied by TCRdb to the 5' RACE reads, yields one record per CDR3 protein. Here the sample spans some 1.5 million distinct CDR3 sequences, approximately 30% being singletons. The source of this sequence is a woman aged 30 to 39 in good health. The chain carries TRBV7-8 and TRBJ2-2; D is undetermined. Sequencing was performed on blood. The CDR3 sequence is CASSLLVGERTKRNTGELFF. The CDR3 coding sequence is TGTGCCAGCAGCTTACTTGTTGGGGAAAGAACGAAACGAAACACCGGGGAGCTGTTTTTT.